The source of this TCR beta chain is a study of T cell changes during pregnancy in multiple sclerosis. Germline V gene data show CDR1 as ENHRY and CDR2 as SYGVKD. V lost 8 bases and J lost 4, with 11 bases in between. The CDR3 length is 13 residues. Here immunoSEQ multiplex PCR was the method, and the copy in TCRdb shows in-frame clones only, minus some. The table includes 70,000 to 80,000 clones, just over 90% detected once. The sequence derives from a female donor with multiple sclerosis, enrolled in a pregnancy study. The chain uses TRBV10-3 and TRBJ1-4; D is uncertain. The starting material was CD4+ T cells from peripheral blood mononuclear cells, obtained before pregnancy. The CDR3 is CAISLQLNEKLFF. CDR3 nucleotides: TGTGCCATCTCGTTACAGCTTAATGAAAAACTGTTTTTT.